The entry below describes one TCR beta chain. What it binds is not known. The source of the sample is a study of CD8 T cells in ankylosing spondylitis. General observations from the study: Ankylosing spondylitis blood seemed to carry a telltale TCR beta motif made of eight or nine highly homologous variants.

From the 5' RACE reads, TCRdb called clonotypes with MiXCR, one entry per CDR3 protein. The sample includes hundreds of thousands of distinct CDR3 sequences, 10% to 15% of them seen just once. The ends lost 0 bases at V and 3 bases at J; junction bases unmatched: 15. The germline V gene has CDR1 SGDLS and CDR2 YYNGEE. There are 20 residues in the CDR3. Sequenced: blood, either unsorted or a sorted T cell fraction (not recorded which). The sequence was obtained from a male donor with ankylosing spondylitis. The chain links TRBV9 to TRBJ2-3; 11 bases match TRBD2. This CDR3 is CASSVATRFWTSGPTDTQYF. CDR3 DNA: TGTGCCAGCAGCGTAGCTACGAGATTTTGGACTAGCGGGCCTACAGATACGCAGTATTTT.